The TCR beta chain under discussion was sequenced for a study of T cells in Graves' hyperthyroidism and ophthalmopathy. Study context: Specimen type is peripheral blood, collected at initial diagnosis prior to any treatment.

Amplification targeted TCR beta CDR3 regions from RNA transcripts. HTBI primers were employed in a first-round RT-PCR of the TCR CDR3. Each CDR3 protein is one row after TCRdb ran MiXCR on the multiplex PCR reads. The sample comprises around 240,000 distinct CDR3 sequences, approximately 16% of which are singletons, and 25% to 30% rests with the top ten. Ophthalmopathy cases met thresholds of Clinical Activity Score at least 3, NOSPECS grade at least 4 and duration under 3 months. Criteria for exclusion of patients were uncontrolled infection, other autoimmune disease, pregnancy or lactation. Clinical symptoms, serum thyroxine, TRAb, thyroid ultrasound and orbital computed tomography informed diagnoses. This clonotype has at least ten counts. This CDR3 has 15 amino acids. CDR1 LGHDT and CDR2 YNNKEL come from the germline V gene (reference sequence). V gave up 4 bases and J gave up 0 bases; unmatched junction bases: 2.

This sequence was found in a woman under 30 with Graves' ophthalmopathy. Sequencing used blood. V gene TRBV3-1 combines with J gene TRBJ2-1, with 8 bases fitting TRBD2. CDR3 sequence reads: CASSPSGSSYNEQFF. As DNA, the CDR3 is TGTGCCAGCAGCCCCAGCGGGAGCTCCTACAATGAGCAGTTCTTC.